This TCR beta chain is drawn from a study of blood T cell repertoires in COVID-19. Using immunoSEQ multiplex PCR, the repertoire was profiled, and TCRdb retains in-frame clones only, with some absent. The table shows roughly 250,000 clones, with approximately 83% occurring only once. Losses at the gene ends were 2 bases for V and 1 base for J; bases not matched to a gene: 3. Germline-derived CDR1 and CDR2 are SGHDT and YYEEEE. The CDR3 totals 15 residues. Sequenced material: PBMCs or T cells enriched from blood (not recorded which). The receptor was isolated from a woman under 40 who had recovered from COVID-19. This sequence joins TRBV5-6 and TRBJ1-3; 7 bases map to TRBD1. As DNA, the CDR3 is TGTGCCAGCAGCTTCGGGACAGTATCTGGAAACACCATATATTTT. Translated, it gives CASSFGTVSGNTIYF.